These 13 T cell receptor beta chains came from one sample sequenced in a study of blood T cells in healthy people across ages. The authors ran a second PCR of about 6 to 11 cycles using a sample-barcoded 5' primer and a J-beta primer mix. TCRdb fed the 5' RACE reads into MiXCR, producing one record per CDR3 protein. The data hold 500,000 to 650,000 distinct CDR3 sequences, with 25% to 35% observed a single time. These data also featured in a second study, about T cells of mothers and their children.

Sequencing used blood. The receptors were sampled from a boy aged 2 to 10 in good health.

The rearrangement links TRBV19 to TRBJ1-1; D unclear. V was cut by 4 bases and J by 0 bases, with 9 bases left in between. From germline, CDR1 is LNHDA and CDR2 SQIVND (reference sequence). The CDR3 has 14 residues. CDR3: CASSNGGVNTEAFF. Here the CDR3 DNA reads TGTGCCAGTAGTAACGGAGGCGTGAACACTGAAGCTTTCTTT. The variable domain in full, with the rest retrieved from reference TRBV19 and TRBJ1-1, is DGGITQSPKYLFRKEGQNVTLSCEQNLNHDAMYWYRQDPGQGLRLIYYSQIVNDFQKGDIAEGYSVSREKKESFPLTVTSAQKNPTAFYLCASSNGGVNTEAFFGQGTRLTVV.

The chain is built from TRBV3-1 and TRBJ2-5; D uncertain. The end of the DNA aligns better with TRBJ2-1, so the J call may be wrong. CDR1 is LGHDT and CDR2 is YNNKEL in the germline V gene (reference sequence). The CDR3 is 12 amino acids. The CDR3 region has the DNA TGTGCCAGCAGCCAGTCGGCGAATGAGCAGTTCTTC. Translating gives CASSQSANEQFF.

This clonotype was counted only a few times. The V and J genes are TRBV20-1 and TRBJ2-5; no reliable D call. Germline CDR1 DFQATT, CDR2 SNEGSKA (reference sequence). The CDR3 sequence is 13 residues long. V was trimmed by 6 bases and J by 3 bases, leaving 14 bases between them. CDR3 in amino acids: CSALVVRKETQYF. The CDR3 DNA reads TGCAGTGCCCTAGTAGTAAGAAAAGAGACCCAGTACTTC.

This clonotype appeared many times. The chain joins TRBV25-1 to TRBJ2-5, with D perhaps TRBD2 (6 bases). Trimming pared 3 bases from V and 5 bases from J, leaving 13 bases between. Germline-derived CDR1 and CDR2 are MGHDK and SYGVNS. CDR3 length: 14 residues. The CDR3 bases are TGTGCCAGCAGTGATAAGTGGAGCGGGGAGACCCAGTACTTC. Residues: CASSDKWSGETQYF.

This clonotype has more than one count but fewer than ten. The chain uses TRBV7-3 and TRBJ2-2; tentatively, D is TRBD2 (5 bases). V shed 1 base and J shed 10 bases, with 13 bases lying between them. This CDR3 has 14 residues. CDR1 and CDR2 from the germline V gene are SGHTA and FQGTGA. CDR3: CASSLIEGSPELFF. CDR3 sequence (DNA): TGTGCCAGCAGCTTAATTGAGGGTTCTCCGGAGCTGTTTTTT.

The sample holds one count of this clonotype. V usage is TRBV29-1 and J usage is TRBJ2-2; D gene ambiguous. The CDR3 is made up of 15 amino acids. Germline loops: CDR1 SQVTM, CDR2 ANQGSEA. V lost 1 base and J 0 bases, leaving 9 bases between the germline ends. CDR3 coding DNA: TGCAGCGTTGAAGGTCAAGGATCGAACACCGGGGAGCTGTTTTTT. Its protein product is CSVEGQGSNTGELFF.

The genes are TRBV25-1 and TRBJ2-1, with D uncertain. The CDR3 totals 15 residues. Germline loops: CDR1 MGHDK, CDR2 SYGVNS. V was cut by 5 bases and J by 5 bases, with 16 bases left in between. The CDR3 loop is CASSSAGSFHNEQFF. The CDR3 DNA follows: TGTGCCAGCAGTTCTGCCGGGTCGTTCCACAATGAGCAGTTCTTC.

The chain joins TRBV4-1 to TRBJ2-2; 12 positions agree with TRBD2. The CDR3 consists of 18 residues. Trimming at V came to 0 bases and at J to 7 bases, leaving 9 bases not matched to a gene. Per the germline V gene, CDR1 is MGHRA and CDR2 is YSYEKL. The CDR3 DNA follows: TGCGCCAGCAGCCAAGAAACCCTAGCGGGGGGGCTTTACGGGGAGCTGTTTTTT. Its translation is CASSQETLAGGLYGELFF.

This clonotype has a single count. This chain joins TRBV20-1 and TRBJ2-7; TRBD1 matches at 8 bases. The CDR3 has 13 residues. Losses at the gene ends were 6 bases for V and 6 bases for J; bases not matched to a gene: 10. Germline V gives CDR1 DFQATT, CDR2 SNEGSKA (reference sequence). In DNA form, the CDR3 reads TGCAGTGCCCAGGACAGGGTCATAGGCGAGCAGTACTTC. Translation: CSAQDRVIGEQYF.

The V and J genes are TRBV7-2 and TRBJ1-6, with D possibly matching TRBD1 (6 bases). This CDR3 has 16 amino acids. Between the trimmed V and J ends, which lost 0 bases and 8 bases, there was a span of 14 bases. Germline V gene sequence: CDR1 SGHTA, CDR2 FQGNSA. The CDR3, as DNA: TGTGCCAGCAGCTTAGCGCTTACGGGGGCATATTCACCCCTCCACTTT. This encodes CASSLALTGAYSPLHF.

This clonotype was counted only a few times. CDR3 region: CASSATQGGSPLHF. CDR3 in DNA: TGTGCCAGCAGCGCAACCCAGGGTGGCTCACCCCTCCACTTT. This chain uses TRBV9 with TRBJ1-6; D might be TRBD1 (5 bases). V was shortened by 3 bases and J by 10 bases, with 14 bases between the two germline ends. The CDR3 is 14 residues long. The germline V gene has CDR1 SGDLS and CDR2 YYNGEE.

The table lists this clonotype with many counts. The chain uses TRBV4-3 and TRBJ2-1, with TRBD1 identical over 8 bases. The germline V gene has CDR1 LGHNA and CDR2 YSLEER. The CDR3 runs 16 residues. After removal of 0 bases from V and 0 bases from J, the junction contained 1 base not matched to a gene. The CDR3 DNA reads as TGCGCCAGCAGCCAAGATACAGGGGGCTCCTACAATGAGCAGTTCTTC. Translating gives CASSQDTGGSYNEQFF.

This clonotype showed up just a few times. The CDR3 DNA is TGCGCCAGCAGTGAATTGGGGTTGAACTATGGCTACACCTTC. This gives the protein CASSELGLNYGYTF. The rearrangement links TRBV10-2 to TRBJ1-2; D unclear. The germline CDR1 and CDR2 sequences are WSHSY and SAAADI. The length of the CDR3 is 14 residues. Between the trimmed V and J ends, which lost 3 bases and 2 bases, there was a span of 10 bases.